These 19 T cell receptor beta chains were all obtained from the same sample, sequenced in a study of brain T cells in children with intractable seizures. The table came from immunoSEQ multiplex PCR; TCRdb's copy has only in-frame clones and leaves some out. The sample lists roughly 2,600 clones; roughly four fifths were seen once. Sequencing was limited to surgery cases with top T cell transcript signatures in brain tissue. The sample in question was resected brain tissue, obtained at surgery. Receptors originate from a boy under three years old with hemimegalencephaly and intractable seizures.

The CDR3 DNA follows: TGTGCCAGCAGTTTCCCCCACGAGCAGTACTTC. Translation gives CASSFPHEQYF. The rearrangement links TRBV28 to TRBJ2-7; D ambiguous. This CDR3 is built from 11 residues. CDR1 and CDR2 (germline): MDHEN, SYDVKM. Deletions cut 3 bases from V and 5 bases from J, with 5 bases between. Full variable domain (missing parts from reference TRBV28 and TRBJ2-7): DVKVTQSSRYLVKRTGEKVFLECVQDMDHENMFWYRQDPGLGLRLIYFSYDVKMKEKGDIPEGYSVSREKKERFSLILESASTNQTSMYLCASSFPHEQYFGPGTRLTVT.

The chain combines TRBV10-3 with TRBJ1-1; 10 bases map to TRBD1. Trimming removed 3 bases from V and 10 bases from J; junction bases left unmatched: 11. The germline V gene has CDR1 ENHRY and CDR2 SYGVKD. The CDR3 spans 15 residues. In DNA, the CDR3 is TGTGCCATCAGTGACATAAACGGACAGGGGGTTGGAGCTTTCTTT. It yields the protein CAISDINGQGVGAFF.

The chain carries TRBV6-5 and TRBJ2-2; 7 nucleotides agree with TRBD1. CDR3 length: 14 amino acids. Germline values: CDR1 MNHEY, CDR2 SVGAGI. V shed 11 bases and J 3 bases; nucleotides not matched to a gene: 9. The CDR3, as DNA: TGTGCCGGCCGACAGGGTTTGTACACCGGGGAGCTGTTTTTT. Protein product: CAGRQGLYTGELFF.

This clone was detected once. The chain uses TRBV27 and TRBJ1-2; D is possibly TRBD1 (6 bases). CDR3 length: 12 residues. V lost 4 bases to trimming and J lost 5 bases, with 8 bases between them. Germline-derived CDR1 and CDR2 are MNHEY and SMNVEV (reference sequence). The CDR3 here is CASSSDRYGYTF. In DNA form, the CDR3 reads TGTGCCAGCAGTTCCGACAGGTATGGCTACACCTTC.

In its sample, this clone was seen a few times. This chain joins TRBV28 and TRBJ2-7; D is possibly TRBD1 (6 bases). The V end lost 3 bases, the J end lost 3 bases, and 21 bases lay between the germline ends. Germline CDR1 and CDR2: MDHEN and SYDVKM. The CDR3 has 17 residues. The CDR3 loop reads CASSFPPRGGRFYEQYF. Written as DNA, the CDR3 is TGTGCCAGCAGTTTTCCTCCCAGGGGCGGAAGGTTCTACGAGCAGTACTTC.

The V call is TRBV5-1, the J call TRBJ2-3, with 11 nucleotides matching TRBD1. CDR1 and CDR2 (germline): SGHRS, YFSETQ. The length of the CDR3 is 15 residues. V trimming: 0 bases; J trimming: 4 bases; junction bases outside the gene matches: 1. The CDR3 here is CASSLGTGGADTQYF. The CDR3 nucleotides are TGCGCCAGCAGCTTGGGGACAGGGGGCGCAGATACGCAGTATTTT. The entire variable domain, with the rest obtained from reference TRBV5-1 and TRBJ2-3, is as follows: KAGVTQTPRYLIKTRGQQVTLSCSPISGHRSVSWYQQTPGQGLQFLFEYFSETQRNKGNFPGRFSGRQFSNSRSEMNVSTLELGDSALYLCASSLGTGGADTQYFGPGTRLTVL.

V gene TRBV24-1 combines with J gene TRBJ2-2; possible D gene TRBD1, 5 bases. CDR1 is KGHDR, CDR2 SFDVKD, per germline. The CDR3 spans 14 residues. The ends were cut back, 1 base at V and 3 bases at J, with 5 bases in the middle. The CDR3 nucleotides are TGTGCCACCAGTGATTTCAGGGACACCGGGGAGCTGTTTTTT. This translates into CATSDFRDTGELFF.

This sequence joins TRBV27 and TRBJ2-7, with D hard to call. Trimming took 5 bases from V and 3 from J, leaving 14 bases between them. The CDR3 length is 14 residues. Germline V gene data show CDR1 as MNHEY and CDR2 as SMNVEV (reference sequence). The chain's CDR3 is CASSLRTINYEQYF. The CDR3, as DNA: TGTGCCAGCAGTCTGAGGACCATAAACTACGAGCAGTACTTC.

The chain combines TRBV6-1 with TRBJ2-7; TRBD2 agrees at 7 bases. Germline V gene data show CDR1 as MNHNS and CDR2 as SASEGT. J gave up 4 bases and V 1 base, and 4 bases lay outside the gene matches. The CDR3 totals 14 residues. CDR3 nucleotide sequence: TGTGCCAGCAGTGAAGTGGGCGGGAGATACGAGCAGTACTTC. Translated, it gives CASSEVGGRYEQYF.

V gene TRBV6-6 combines with J gene TRBJ2-1, with no clear D. This CDR3 has 13 residues. The V gene's germline CDR1 is MNHNY and CDR2 SVGAGI (reference sequence). Trimming took off 2 bases at V and 3 bases at J, with 5 bases between the two ends. The CDR3, as DNA: TGTGCCAGCAGTTACAGCAACTACAATGAGCAGTTCTTC. Its protein is CASSYSNYNEQFF.

This clone has only one observation. This chain links TRBV5-1 with TRBJ2-7, with no clear D. This CDR3 is built from 12 residues. Trimming left V 3 bases short and J 0 bases short, with 4 bases between. Germline V gene data show CDR1 as SGHRS and CDR2 as YFSETQ. Here the CDR3 reads CASSWDSYEQYF. DNA of the CDR3: TGCGCCAGCAGCTGGGACTCCTACGAGCAGTACTTC.

The J gene is TRBJ1-6, the V gene TRBV28; the D is unclear. Trimming shortened V by 7 bases and J by 9 bases, and 19 bases separated the two germline ends. Germline V gene lookup returns CDR1 MDHEN and CDR2 SYDVKM. The CDR3 length is 15 residues. This CDR3 is CASTPTVGVGSPLHF. The DNA of the CDR3 is TGTGCCAGCACCCCCACCGTCGGGGTTGGTTCACCCCTCCACTTT.

V usage is TRBV27 and J usage is TRBJ1-1; D remains unclear. V lost 5 bases, J lost 10 bases, and 8 bases lay in between. Germline-derived CDR1 and CDR2 are MNHEY and SMNVEV (reference sequence). The CDR3 contains 10 residues. CDR3 nucleotide sequence: TGTGCCAGCAGTCCCCCTTTAGCTTTCTTT. Translation gives CASSPPLAFF.

The J gene is TRBJ2-5, the V gene TRBV7-9; D unresolved. The CDR3 is 11 amino acids. Germline values: CDR1 SEHNR, CDR2 FQNEAQ (reference sequence). The V gene lost 4 bases and the J gene lost 7 bases, with 7 bases spanning the gap. CDR3: CASSSSGTQYF. DNA for the CDR3: TGTGCCAGCAGCTCCTCTGGGACCCAGTACTTC.

This clone came up a few times. The rearrangement uses TRBV7-9 and TRBJ2-2; D ambiguous. This CDR3 contains 17 residues. V lost 5 bases and J 0 bases, leaving 16 bases between the germline ends. In germline, CDR1 is SEHNR, CDR2 FQNEAQ (reference sequence). This chain's CDR3 is CASSQIGSLANTGELFF. Here the CDR3 DNA reads TGTGCCAGCAGCCAGATAGGATCACTCGCGAACACCGGGGAGCTGTTTTTT.

The rearrangement uses TRBV28 and TRBJ2-7; D assignment may be TRBD1 or TRBD2 (6 bases each). V lost 3 bases and J lost 12, with 18 bases in between. CDR1 and CDR2 from the germline V gene are MDHEN and SYDVKM. This CDR3 is built from 13 residues. The CDR3 nucleotides read TGTGCCAGCAGTTTTCGGGGGCCGACTGAGGGGTACTTC. Amino acids: CASSFRGPTEGYF. Using reference TRBV28 and TRBJ2-7 for the parts outside the CDR3, the full variable domain is DVKVTQSSRYLVKRTGEKVFLECVQDMDHENMFWYRQDPGLGLRLIYFSYDVKMKEKGDIPEGYSVSREKKERFSLILESASTNQTSMYLCASSFRGPTEGYFGPGTRLTVT.

The chain joins TRBV6-5 to TRBJ2-7; no firm D call. The CDR3 covers 14 residues. V dropped 6 bases and J dropped 0 bases, with 12 bases sitting between them. Germline V gene data show CDR1 as MNHEY and CDR2 as SVGAGI. CDR3 coding DNA: TGTGCCAGCAGCTTGCTAGGGTACTCCTACGAGCAGTACTTC. Protein sequence: CASSLLGYSYEQYF.

This sequence joins TRBV27 and TRBJ2-2; no reliable D call. The germline V gene encodes CDR1 MNHEY and CDR2 SMNVEV (reference sequence). The CDR3 length is 12 residues. The ends were cut back, 4 bases at V and 3 bases at J, with 3 bases in the middle. The CDR3 coding sequence is TGTGCCAGCAGTTCGGACACCGGGGAGCTGTTTTTT. It specifies CASSSDTGELFF.

This clone is large within its sample. J is TRBJ2-4 and V is TRBV6-6; TRBD1 matches 7 bases. Losses at the gene ends were 5 bases for V and 0 bases for J; bases not matched to a gene: 13. The CDR3 spans 18 residues. Germline V gene sequence: CDR1 MNHNY, CDR2 SVGAGI (reference sequence). The CDR3 here is CASSPRDSYILAKNIQYF. For the CDR3, the DNA is TGTGCCAGCAGTCCCCGGGACAGCTACATTCTAGCCAAAAACATTCAGTACTTC.